The TCR beta chain described here comes from a study of cytotoxic CD8 clonotypes in ibrutinib-treated CLL. For the study at large: When averaged across all of the samples, the counts came to roughly 240,000 productive templates and 85,000 to 95,000 productive rearrangements. Study-wide points: Researchers report that baseline clonality outpaced age-matched healthy donors and tracked circulating CD8+ T-cell counts. Clonality increased at ibrutinib response and stayed stable in sustained remission. At progression, however, it fell back toward baseline.

In the case of this clone: Its antigen is currently unknown.

Germline CDR1 reads GTSNPN; CDR2 reads SVGIG (reference sequence). CDR3 length: 12 residues. The V gene lost 7 bases and the J gene lost 6 bases, with 14 bases spanning the gap. The table came from immunoSEQ multiplex PCR; TCRdb's copy has only in-frame clones and leaves some out. The table lists about 140,000 clones, 91% of them singletons. This TCR was recovered from a human donor with chronic lymphocytic leukemia. Sequences were derived from PBMCs, sampled after 12 months of ibrutinib treatment. The chain has TRBV30 and TRBJ2-3, with D perhaps matching TRBD1 or TRBD2 (5 bases each). CDR3 nucleotides: TGTGCCTTCGGGGCCTTGAGGGATACGCAGTATTTT. Translated, it gives CAFGALRDTQYF. The entire variable domain, with the rest obtained from reference TRBV30 and TRBJ2-3, is as follows: SQTIHQWPATLVQPVGSPLSLECTVEGTSNPNLYWYRQAAGRGLQLLFYSVGIGQISSEVPQNLSASRPQDRQFILSSKKLLLSDSGFYLCAFGALRDTQYFGPGTRLTVL.